The clone carrying this TCR beta chain was seen only a few times. The antigen remains unidentified. Because it lacks the conserved phenylalanine or tryptophan at the end, this CDR3 is likely a read error. The DNA is left out, because the CDR3 cannot be placed on it with certainty; the CDR3 is given as TCRdb lists it. The sample is drawn from a study of cytomegalovirus exposure and HLA in healthy donors. General study points: It was in a later analysis that TCR association rates were seen to vary by HLA locus, highest for DRB1 and lowest for HLA-C.

The CDR3 length equals 13 residues, ends included. The germline V gene has CDR1 MNHNS and CDR2 SASEGT. The primer mix had 60 Vbeta and 13 Jbeta primers. Repertoires were generated with immunoSEQ multiplex PCR, while TCRdb's copy carries only in-frame clones and drops some. This repertoire shows 70,000 or so clones, around 70% found once; its top ten account for over 9.5%. The sample comprised PBMCs. The TCR originated in a woman between 25 and 40 years old in good health and CMV-seronegative. The chain employs TRBV6-1 and TRBJ1-1; the table assigns TRBD1, which was not confirmed against the DNA. CDR3 amino acids: CASSSQGDTEALV.